This T cell receptor beta chain was sequenced in a study of tumor-infiltrating lymphocytes in primary liver carcinoma. Study as a whole: Spanning 30 to 69 years of age, the patients were men and women. Study-level points and caveats: Samples were bulk unsorted, so CD4+ and CD8+ repertoires were not compared.

TCR beta cDNA was made from approximately 540 ng total RNA with a constant-region primer. Slightly modified ARM-PCR, run as three nested multiplex PCR rounds, produced the TCR beta libraries. With TRBV1-TRBV30 forward primers and a C-beta reverse primer, the first two PCR rounds were run for 10 cycles each. TCRdb independently ran MiXCR on the multiplex PCR reads; one entry per CDR3 protein. The sample carries 300,000 to 400,000 distinct CDR3 sequences, over 55% recorded once. Germline DNA was also extracted, while the blood RNA originated from unsorted whole blood. This CDR3 contains 17 residues. CDR1 is MNHEY, CDR2 SVGAGI, per germline. Trimming shortened V by 6 bases and J by 5 bases, and 22 bases separated the two germline ends. This clonotype was counted ten times or more. Its antigen remains unknown.

The chain uses TRBV6-5 and TRBJ2-2, with a possible D match to TRBD1 (5 bases). The source is a man aged 35-49 years with primary liver carcinoma and hepatitis B virus infection. The sample comprised peripheral blood. CDR3 sequence reads: CASRLFGGRVSTGELFF. The CDR3, as DNA: TGTGCCAGCAGGCTATTCGGCGGCAGGGTCAGTACCGGGGAGCTGTTTTTT.